Shown below are 26 T cell receptor beta chains from a single sample sequenced in a study of vaccination effects on CD4 cells after COVID-19. Expansion of antigen-specific CD4+ T cells with viral peptide pools was carried out by the ViraFEST assay before sequencing. Following a roughly 9-day culture, CD4+ T cells were purified. Nucleocapsid antibody tests were negative, and the vaccine recipients had no prior SARS-CoV-2 infection. Measured with immunoSEQ multiplex PCR; TCRdb has only the in-frame clones, and not every one. The sample holds approximately 70,000 clones, around 79% seen once. For these receptors, no antigen is known. The material sequenced was CD4+ T cells from PBMCs cultured with HCoV-NL63 spike peptides, taken before COVID-19 vaccination. The receptors originated from a human donor who received a COVID-19 vaccine.

This chain's CDR3 is CASKLGTANTGELFF. The CDR3 DNA follows: TGTGCCAGCAAGTTGGGGACAGCTAACACCGGGGAGCTGTTTTTT. This sequence joins TRBV6-5 and TRBJ2-2; the match to TRBD1 covers 7 bases. The CDR3 runs 15 residues. Germline V gives CDR1 MNHEY, CDR2 SVGAGI. V shed 7 bases, J shed 2 bases, and the junction held 7 bases outside the gene matches.

The chain joins TRBV5-1 to TRBJ2-1, with D perhaps assigned TRBD1 or TRBD2 (5 bases each). The germline V gene encodes CDR1 SGHRS and CDR2 YFSETQ. The CDR3 contains 14 residues. V shed 4 bases and J shed 3 bases, with 11 bases lying between them. CDR3 in DNA: TGCGCCAGCAGCCTAGGGACCATCTACAATGAGCAGTTCTTC. It codes for CASSLGTIYNEQFF.

In this sample, this clone turned up a few times. The V call is TRBV4-2, the J call TRBJ2-1; 7 positions agree with TRBD1. The CDR3 has 14 amino acids. The V gene's germline CDR1 is LGHNA and CDR2 YNFKEQ. Germline trimming cut 4 bases from V and 4 bases from J; bases unmatched to any gene: 4. CDR3 bases: TGTGCCAGCAGCCCGACAGGGATTTACAATGAGCAGTTCTTC. Translated: CASSPTGIYNEQFF.

The chain recombines TRBV28 with TRBJ1-4; no clear D. Per the germline V gene, CDR1 is MDHEN and CDR2 is SYDVKM. The length of the CDR3 is 12 residues. V was pared by 6 bases and J by 6 bases, with 8 bases between. The CDR3 here is CASRDVYEKLFF. Here the CDR3 DNA reads TGTGCCAGCAGGGACGTCTATGAAAAACTGTTTTTT.

The rearrangement uses TRBV7-3 and TRBJ2-5; the D is unclear. The ends were cut back, 2 bases at V and 5 bases at J, with 15 bases in the middle. The CDR3 extends over 15 amino acids. The germline CDR1 and CDR2 sequences are SGHTA and FQGTGA. The CDR3 DNA reads TGTGCCAGCAGCTTATCCGGGTTTGGTGGGGAGACCCAGTACTTC. Protein sequence: CASSLSGFGGETQYF.

CDR3 nucleotide sequence: TGTGCCAGCAGCCCAGCGGGTTTCCTCAATCAGCCCCAGCATTTT. Translating it yields CASSPAGFLNQPQHF. V is TRBV7-8 and J is TRBJ1-5; D is unclear. Germline CDR1 is SGHVS and CDR2 is FQNEAQ. The CDR3 extends over 15 amino acids. V was clipped by 5 bases and J by 3 bases, with 14 bases between them.

The chain has TRBV7-8 and TRBJ1-2; D is unclear. The CDR3 is 13 residues long. V was clipped by 2 bases and J by 0 bases, with 4 bases between them. CDR1 is SGHVS, CDR2 FQNEAQ, per germline. The CDR3 coding sequence is TGTGCCAGCAGCTTAAATACTAACTATGGCTACACCTTC. It is translated as CASSLNTNYGYTF.

This chain joins TRBV9 and TRBJ2-2, with D hard to call. V was clipped by 2 bases and J by 1 base, with 9 bases between them. Germline V gene data show CDR1 as SGDLS and CDR2 as YYNGEE. The CDR3 covers 15 residues. In DNA form, the CDR3 reads TGTGCCAGCAGCGTGAGTTTAAGGAACACCGGGGAGCTGTTTTTT. Protein: CASSVSLRNTGELFF. The whole variable domain, remainder taken from reference TRBV9 and TRBJ2-2, is DSGVTQTPKHLITATGQRVTLRCSPRSGDLSVYWYQQSLDQGLQFLIQYYNGEERAKGNILERFSAQQFPDLHSELNLSSLELGDSALYFCASSVSLRNTGELFFGEGSRLTVL.

J is TRBJ1-2 and V is TRBV19; D call uncertain. Germline values: CDR1 LNHDA, CDR2 SQIVND (reference sequence). Trimming left V 8 bases short and J 1 base short, with 8 bases between. The CDR3 totals 12 residues. This chain's CDR3 is CASRDINYGYTF. Here the CDR3 DNA reads TGTGCCAGTCGCGATATTAACTATGGCTACACCTTC.

The rearrangement links TRBV5-8 to TRBJ2-1; 8 bases are a match to TRBD2. Germline CDR1 and CDR2: SGHTS and YDEGEE. Trimming removed 3 bases from V and 11 bases from J; junction bases left unmatched: 7. This CDR3 comprises 13 residues. This CDR3 reads CASSSLLAAQQFF. The CDR3 bases are TGTGCCAGCAGCTCCTTACTAGCGGCGCAGCAGTTCTTC.

The chain combines TRBV5-5 with TRBJ2-7; the D gene is possibly TRBD1 (7 bases). The CDR3 loop spans 15 amino acids. V was clipped by 8 bases and J by 2 bases, with 20 bases between them. The germline V gene has CDR1 SGHKS and CDR2 YYEKEE (reference sequence). The CDR3 DNA reads TGTGCCAGTTCTAGGGAGGCAGGGGGAACCTACGAGCAGTACGTC. It translates to CASSREAGGTYEQYV.

The chain uses TRBV21-1 and TRBJ1-5. TRBV21-1 is noted as a pseudogene. The CDR3 runs 17 residues. The CDR3 loop reads CASSKKEPGRYNQPQHF. The DNA of the CDR3 is TGTGCCAGCAGCAAAAAGGAACCCGGACGGTACAATCAGCCCCAGCATTTT.

The rearrangement uses TRBV24-1 and TRBJ2-1, with D perhaps being TRBD1 or TRBD2 (5 bases each). Germline assignment: CDR1 KGHDR and CDR2 SFDVKD. The CDR3 has 15 amino acids. V lost 9 bases to trimming and J lost 7 bases, with 21 bases between them. The CDR3 loop reads CATSLLGAGENEQFF. For the CDR3, the DNA is TGTGCCACCTCTCTTCTCGGGGCAGGCGAAAATGAGCAGTTCTTC.

The chain couples TRBV7-9 to TRBJ1-4; D not resolved. Germline-derived CDR1 and CDR2 are SEHNR and FQNEAQ (reference sequence). Trimming removed 5 bases at V and 7 bases at J, with 14 bases between. This CDR3 has 14 amino acids. The CDR3: CASSLNSGREKLFF. The CDR3 coding sequence is TGTGCCAGCAGCCTAAATTCGGGTCGTGAAAAACTGTTTTTT.

This clone has more than one count but fewer than ten. The V and J genes are TRBV12-3 or TRBV12-4 and TRBJ2-3; D is uncertain. The CDR3 runs 12 residues. The V end was cut by 0 bases, the J end by 6 bases, with 4 bases between. CDR3 bases: TGTGCCAGCAGTTTAGCGAGGGATACGCAGTATTTT. Translating it yields CASSLARDTQYF.

The chain uses TRBV18 and TRBJ2-5; no clear D. Per the germline V gene, CDR1 is KGHSH and CDR2 is LQKENI. Trimming cost V 3 bases and J 3 bases, with 11 bases left between them. The CDR3 spans 14 residues. CDR3 in amino acids: CASSPASMKETQYF. CDR3 bases: TGTGCCAGCTCACCCGCCTCTATGAAAGAGACCCAGTACTTC.

The chain recombines TRBV18 with TRBJ2-1, with D perhaps assigned TRBD1 or TRBD2 (6 bases each). This CDR3 contains 13 residues. The germline V gene has CDR1 KGHSH and CDR2 LQKENI. V was cut by 8 bases and J by 8 bases, with 16 bases left in between. The CDR3 DNA sequence: TGTGCCAGCAGTCGGGGGCCCGGCGATGAGCAGTTCTTC. Protein product: CASSRGPGDEQFF.

The CDR3 DNA sequence: TGTGCCAGCTTCGGGGGCCGGGGCACCGGGGAGCTGTTTTTT. It translates to CASFGGRGTGELFF. The chain is built from TRBV2 and TRBJ2-2, with D possibly being TRBD1 or TRBD2 (6 bases each). V gave up 8 bases and J gave up 4 bases, with 14 bases separating them. This CDR3 comprises 14 residues. Germline lookup yields CDR1 SNHLY and CDR2 FYNNEI.

This chain joins TRBV12-5 and TRBJ2-5, with D uncertain. Trimming pared 0 bases from V and 5 bases from J, leaving 7 bases between. Per the germline V gene, CDR1 is LGHNT and CDR2 is FRNRAP. This CDR3 comprises 13 residues. CDR3 protein: CASGLVLTETQYF. In DNA, the CDR3 is TGTGCTAGTGGTTTGGTATTAACGGAGACCCAGTACTTC. Looking up the rest from reference TRBV12-5 and TRBJ2-5 gives the full variable domain: DARVTQTPRHKVTEMGQEVTMRCQPILGHNTVFWYRQTMMQGLELLAYFRNRAPLDDSGMPKDRFSAEMPDATLATLKIQPSEPRDSAVYFCASGLVLTETQYFGPGTRLLVL.

This clone occurred a few times. The chain joins TRBV9 to TRBJ1-2; D not certain. The CDR3 runs 13 residues. The germline V and J ends were trimmed by 3 bases and 3 bases, with 9 bases remaining between them. CDR1 and CDR2 from the germline V gene are SGDLS and YYNGEE. CDR3 nucleotide sequence: TGTGCCAGCAGCGAAACACCTTACTATGGCTACACCTTC. Translated: CASSETPYYGYTF.

The chain employs TRBV14 and TRBJ2-1; no definite D call. CDR1 SGHDN and CDR2 FVKESK come from the germline V gene. The CDR3 is 12 residues long. V was shortened by 0 bases and J by 12 bases, with 9 bases between the two germline ends. The DNA of the CDR3 is TGTGCCAGCAGCCAAGATTGGCGGATGCAGTTCTTC. This sequence encodes CASSQDWRMQFF.

The J gene is TRBJ1-4, the V gene TRBV19; unclear D gene. The CDR3 is 12 amino acids. In germline, CDR1 is LNHDA, CDR2 SQIVND (reference sequence). The V gene lost 1 base and the J gene lost 11 bases, with 8 bases spanning the gap. The CDR3 spells CASSIGGHKLFF. The CDR3, as DNA: TGTGCCAGTAGTATAGGAGGGCACAAACTGTTTTTT.

The CDR3 reads CASSTTTGYEQYV. The CDR3 coding sequence is TGTGCCAGCAGTACCACGACAGGCTACGAGCAGTACGTC. The rearrangement links TRBV6-2 or TRBV6-3 to TRBJ2-7, with D possibly being TRBD1 (6 bases). Germline lookup yields CDR1 MNHEY and CDR2 SVGEGT. V lost 5 bases, J lost 3 bases, and 11 bases lay in between. CDR3 size: 13 residues.

The chain combines TRBV30 with TRBJ1-4; D is undetermined. The length of the CDR3 is 13 residues. The germline CDR1 and CDR2 sequences are GTSNPN and SVGIG (reference sequence). The V and J ends lost 7 bases and 8 bases respectively, with 17 bases between them. The chain's CDR3 is CASRLNGREKLFF. The CDR3, as DNA: TGTGCCTCGCGATTAAACGGTCGGGAAAAACTGTTTTTT.

The rearrangement joins TRBV19 to TRBJ1-1; TRBD1 is a possible D gene (5 bases). The CDR3 sequence is 13 residues long. Germline V gives CDR1 LNHDA, CDR2 SQIVND (reference sequence). Deletions cut 10 bases from V and 3 bases from J, with 15 bases between. The CDR3 nucleotides are TGTGCCACTAGGTGGGGGTTGGACACTGAAGCTTTCTTT. Residues: CATRWGLDTEAFF.

The chain uses TRBV27 and TRBJ2-2; 7 bases fit TRBD1. CDR1 and CDR2 from the germline V gene are MNHEY and SMNVEV (reference sequence). The CDR3 contains 16 residues. V shed 7 bases and J 3 bases; nucleotides not matched to a gene: 11. In DNA form, the CDR3 reads TGTGCCAGCACTACTAGTGACAGGGTCTACACCGGGGAGCTGTTTTTT. It codes for CASTTSDRVYTGELFF.